This note documents a single T cell receptor beta chain sequence. Its antigen is not known. Assays covered 10^5 or so TCR templates per sample. The assay was immunoSEQ multiplex PCR, and TCRdb's table has in-frame clones only and misses some. The sample shows roughly 68,000 clones, around four fifths of them seen only once. Losses at the gene ends were 5 bases for V and 8 bases for J; bases not matched to a gene: 2. The germline gives CDR1 LNHDA, CDR2 SQIVND (reference sequence). The CDR3 runs 13 residues. The data were taken from a study of siplizumab effects on memory and regulatory T cells. Findings of the study overall: The mean Treg-derived percentage of mappable alloreactive CD4+ clones was 55% to 75% with siplizumab compared with approximately 30% in controls. Contribution to the alloresponse seemed major for naive T cells, which also seemed more diverse than memory cells.

Sequenced input: memory CD4+ T cells sorted from blood. The sequence came from a human donor in good health. The V and J genes are TRBV19 and TRBJ2-1; TRBD1 aligns across 11 bases. The CDR3 nucleotides read TGTGCCAGTAGTGAGGACAGGGGGCATGAGCAGTTCTTC. It yields the protein CASSEDRGHEQFF.